This T cell receptor (beta chain) emerged from a study of graft-versus-host responses after intestinal transplantation. In the study overall: Transplants given to recipients were multivisceral, liver-intestinal, or isolated intestinal. Every recipient underwent anti-thymocyte globulin induction, then tacrolimus and steroids for approximately three years. Overall study findings and caveats: Association was observed between peak circulating GvH clone levels and early post-transplant HvG declines.

Germline V gene data show CDR1 as SGHRS and CDR2 as YFSETQ. The CDR3 covers 16 residues. The ends were cut back, 2 bases at V and 0 bases at J, with 15 bases in the middle. Here immunoSEQ multiplex PCR was the method, and the copy in TCRdb shows in-frame clones only, minus some. The sample consists of around 45,000 clones, about nine tenths of them appearing once. Of note for this clone: The antigen is undetermined.

The specimen comprised unstimulated CD4+ T cells sorted from spleen or lymph node cells, sampled before transplant. The chain combines TRBV5-1 with TRBJ2-7; possibly TRBD1 for D (6 bases). This sequence originates from a human donor who was the organ donor for an intestinal transplant. CDR3 residues: CASSLAPGTRSYEQYF. The CDR3 DNA reads TGCGCCAGCAGCTTAGCCCCCGGGACACGCTCCTACGAGCAGTACTTC.